This TCR beta chain was retrieved from a study of human CD4 T cells and Enterobacteriaceae. CFSE-low CD25+ ICOS+ proliferating activated T cells were FACS-sorted after roughly 6-7 days. Irradiated autologous monocytes pulsed with antigen were cultured at a 2:1 ratio with CFSE-labeled memory CD4+ T cells. Sorting took every CD4+ cell except CD45RA+CCR7+CD95- naive cells, reaching over 95% purity. Healthy donors' blood was sourced from blood donation centers in Switzerland. CFSE-low antigen-reactive cultures were sequenced at survey level. The data were produced by immunoSEQ multiplex PCR, yet TCRdb's version contains in-frame clones alone and is incomplete. The sample has 1,400 or so clones, about half seen once; the top ten hold 30% to 40%. The study, taken as a whole, reports: Sharing with control bacteria was rare for Enterobacteriaceae clonotypes. Enterobacteriaceae-reactive repertoires were polyclonal but had fewer clonotypes than S. aureus- or M. tuberculosis-reactive ones.

V lost 1 base, J lost 12 bases, and 4 bases stayed unmatched. Germline CDR1 reads MNHEY; CDR2 reads SVGAGI. The CDR3 is made up of 14 amino acids. The chain employs TRBV6-5 and TRBJ2-2; TRBD1 matches at 11 bases. Sequenced: bacteria-reactive CD4+ T cells grown in culture. Subset noted: CFSE-low proliferating memory CD4 T cells sorted after in vitro stimulation with a heat-inactivated bacterium or M. tuberculosis lysate. The TCR was taken from a human donor in good health. CDR3 loop: CASSYYGQGAKLFF. The CDR3, as DNA: TGTGCCAGCAGTTACTATGGACAGGGGGCGAAGCTGTTTTTT.